The T cell receptor (beta chain) described here comes from a study of T cell repertoires in cytomegalovirus infection. Study in general: Indications of both CMV infection and matching HLA type were provided by public TCR beta signatures. General study findings and limits: The cumulative frequency of public TCR beta families identified carriers of CMV plus the relevant HLA.

One entry per CDR3 protein results from TCRdb running MiXCR on the reads. The sample lists 200,000 or so distinct CDR3 sequences; approximately 19% were seen once. As for this clonotype: Its specificity is not known.

The specimen was PBMCs. This TCR was recovered from a human donor in good health (CMV status not recorded). Some clones in this sample may be carry-over from other donors' samples.

The CDR3 DNA follows: TGTGCCAGCAGCTTGGCCAACAGGGTCTCCTACAATGAGCAGTTCTTC. It translates to CASSLANRVSYNEQFF. This chain connects TRBV5-6 to TRBJ2-1; TRBD1 is a possible D gene (6 bases). This CDR3 has 16 residues. V lost 0 bases and J 0 bases, leaving 10 bases between the germline ends. Germline-derived CDR1 and CDR2 are SGHDT and YYEEEE.